Reported below is one T cell receptor beta chain. Its target is not known. The V gene's germline CDR1 is LGHNA and CDR2 YNFKEQ. The CDR3 covers 15 residues. V lost 4 bases to trimming and J lost 3 bases, with 16 bases between them. The data originate from a study of shared clonotypes between healthy human individuals. Running of the assay took place at deep level. Using 200 ng DNA, tens of thousands of T cell genomes, the sorted-subset replicate PCRs were run. Generated by immunoSEQ multiplex PCR, the TCRdb table keeps only in-frame clones and is missing some. The repertoire consists of a few million clones, with over 85% occurring once and the leading ten covering around 1.7%. The naive CD8 fraction comprised CD45RO-negative cells positively selected for CCR7 and excluded terminally differentiated effector memory CD45RA+ cells. Every donor, a Caucasian adult, lived in Nashville, Tennessee. Study-wide results and caveats: A reduction in generation probabilities was seen for non-shared clonotypes relative to those shared by all four donors.

The specimen was naive CD8+ T cells from PBMCs. The chain uses TRBV4-2 and TRBJ2-7; D is perhaps TRBD2 (5 bases). This sequence was found in a man younger than 35 in good health. Some clones in this sample may be carry-over from other donors' samples. CDR3 nucleotides: TGTGCCAGCAGCCCAACTAGTCCTTCCAACTACGAGCAGTACTTC. It encodes CASSPTSPSNYEQYF.